This is a list of T cell receptor beta chains from one sample in a study of read filtering for tumor transcriptome and immune sequencing. Using its own MiXCR run on the reads, TCRdb lists one record per CDR3 protein. Of about 57,000 distinct CDR3 sequences listed, 20% to 25% are singletons. Sequencing input: a population of CD138-negative cells sorted from bone marrow. These receptor sequences come from a donor at least 40 years old with multiple myeloma. Both conserved end residues are part of each CDR3. A D gene is named only where the DNA matches it firmly. Only some rows state a clone size, as once, few, many or a class for expanded clones.

V gene: TRBV7-8
J gene: TRBJ2-1
clone size: many
D gene: TRBD1
CDR3 protein: CASTPDRVGGDEQFF
CDR3 DNA: TGTGCCAGCACCCCGGACAGGGTTGGGGGTGATGAGCAGTTCTTC

V gene: TRBV21-1
J gene: TRBJ1-1
clone size: .
D gene: .
CDR3 protein: CASSKSWPVNTEAFF
CDR3 DNA: TGTGCCAGCAGCAAAAGCTGGCCAGTAAACACTGAAGCTTTCTTT

V gene: TRBV20-1
J gene: TRBJ2-5
clone size: many
D gene: .
CDR3 protein: CSARDQLKGIQETQYF
CDR3 DNA: TGCAGTGCTAGAGATCAGCTCAAGGGCATACAAGAGACCCAGTACTTC

V gene: TRBV5-1
J gene: TRBJ2-7
clone size: few
D gene: TRBD1
CDR3 protein: CASSSGQGASYEQYF
CDR3 DNA: TGCGCCAGCAGCTCCGGACAGGGGGCCTCTTACGAGCAGTACTTC

V gene: TRBV19
J gene: TRBJ1-2
clone size: many
D gene: .
CDR3 protein: CASSQPRDGFYGYTF
CDR3 DNA: TGTGCCAGTAGTCAACCCCGGGACGGATTCTATGGCTACACCTTC

V gene: TRBV6-5
J gene: TRBJ2-7
clone size: many
D gene: .
CDR3 protein: CASGRGYEQYF
CDR3 DNA: TGTGCCAGCGGCCGTGGCTACGAGCAGTACTTC

V gene: TRBV27
J gene: TRBJ2-2
clone size: .
D gene: TRBD2
CDR3 protein: CASSLLSGRVSGELFF
CDR3 DNA: TGTGCCAGCAGTTTACTTAGCGGGAGGGTATCCGGGGAGCTGTTTTTT

V gene: TRBV5-1
J gene: TRBJ2-1
clone size: few
D gene: .
CDR3 protein: CASSFSPEDEQFF
CDR3 DNA: TGCGCCAGCAGCTTCTCCCCTGAGGATGAGCAGTTCTTC

V gene: TRBV19
J gene: TRBJ1-5
clone size: few
D gene: .
CDR3 protein: CASSIASVTLSNQPQHF
CDR3 DNA: TGTGCCAGTAGTATTGCCAGCGTAACCCTTAGCAATCAGCCCCAGCATTTT

V gene: TRBV27
J gene: TRBJ2-7
clone size: .
D gene: .
CDR3 protein: CASSLLGRGNKGEQYF
CDR3 DNA: TGTGCCAGCAGTTTATTAGGGAGAGGCAATAAGGGGGAGCAGTACTTC

V gene: TRBV5-1
J gene: TRBJ2-1
clone size: many
D gene: .
CDR3 protein: CASSLDTSYNEQFF
CDR3 DNA: TGCGCCAGCAGCTTGGACACGTCCTACAATGAGCAGTTCTTC

V gene: TRBV10-1
J gene: TRBJ2-1
clone size: medium-sized
D gene: .
CDR3 protein: CASSVGRYNEQFF
CDR3 DNA: TGCGCCAGCAGTGTAGGCAGATACAATGAGCAGTTCTTC

V gene: TRBV4-1
J gene: TRBJ1-4
clone size: few
D gene: TRBD1
CDR3 protein: CASSQGLGPGQSNEKLFF
CDR3 DNA: TGCGCCAGCAGCCAAGGGTTGGGGCCGGGACAGTCAAATGAAAAACTGTTTTTT

V gene: TRBV6-2/TRBV6-3
J gene: TRBJ2-3
clone size: many
D gene: TRBD2
CDR3 protein: CASSRTSGRRDTQYF
CDR3 DNA: TGTGCCAGCTCTAGGACTAGCGGGAGACGAGATACGCAGTATTTT

V gene: TRBV5-1
J gene: TRBJ2-3
clone size: .
D gene: .
CDR3 protein: CASSYRAGYSTDTQYF
CDR3 DNA: TGCGCCAGCAGCTATCGTGCGGGCTACAGCACAGATACGCAGTATTTT

V gene: TRBV28
J gene: TRBJ2-3
clone size: few
D gene: .
CDR3 protein: CASKRMDASDTQYF
CDR3 DNA: TGTGCCAGCAAACGGATGGACGCGTCAGATACGCAGTATTTT

V gene: TRBV5-1
J gene: TRBJ2-2
clone size: many
D gene: .
CDR3 protein: CASSLGATGELFF
CDR3 DNA: TGCGCCAGCAGCTTGGGTGCCACCGGGGAGCTGTTTTTT

V gene: TRBV20-1
J gene: TRBJ2-7
clone size: many
D gene: .
CDR3 protein: CSARPRTAGQYF
CDR3 DNA: TGCAGTGCTAGACCCCGAACGGCGGGGCAGTACTTC

V gene: TRBV29-1
J gene: TRBJ2-1
clone size: many
D gene: TRBD2
CDR3 protein: CSVEGGGTYNEQFF
CDR3 DNA: TGCAGCGTTGAGGGCGGGGGGACCTACAATGAGCAGTTCTTC

V gene: TRBV12-3/TRBV12-4
J gene: TRBJ1-5
clone size: many
D gene: TRBD1
CDR3 protein: CASRPGQGMTQPQHF
CDR3 DNA: TGTGCCAGCAGGCCCGGACAGGGGATGACTCAGCCCCAGCATTTT

V gene: TRBV6-5
J gene: TRBJ1-1
clone size: many
D gene: .
CDR3 protein: CASSAGEGTEAFF
CDR3 DNA: TGTGCCAGCAGTGCGGGCGAGGGGACTGAAGCTTTCTTT

V gene: TRBV2
J gene: TRBJ2-1
clone size: many
D gene: TRBD2
CDR3 protein: CASSGGLAINEQFF
CDR3 DNA: TGTGCCAGCAGTGGCGGACTAGCGATCAATGAGCAGTTCTTC

V gene: TRBV24-1
J gene: TRBJ1-1
clone size: few
D gene: .
CDR3 protein: CATSDWGEAFF
CDR3 DNA: TGTGCCACCAGTGATTGGGGTGAAGCTTTCTTT

V gene: TRBV7-9
J gene: TRBJ2-5
clone size: few
D gene: .
CDR3 protein: CASSLSDSSSTETQYF
CDR3 DNA: TGTGCCAGCAGCTTATCGGACAGTTCTTCGACAGAGACCCAGTACTTC

V gene: TRBV5-1
J gene: TRBJ1-1
clone size: many
D gene: .
CDR3 protein: CASSPNVNTEAFF
CDR3 DNA: TGCGCCAGCAGCCCGAACGTCAACACTGAAGCTTTCTTT

V gene: TRBV20-1
J gene: TRBJ2-3
clone size: .
D gene: .
CDR3 protein: CRARTGARTDTQYF
CDR3 DNA: TGCAGAGCTCGGACTGGAGCTCGCACAGATACGCAGTATTTT